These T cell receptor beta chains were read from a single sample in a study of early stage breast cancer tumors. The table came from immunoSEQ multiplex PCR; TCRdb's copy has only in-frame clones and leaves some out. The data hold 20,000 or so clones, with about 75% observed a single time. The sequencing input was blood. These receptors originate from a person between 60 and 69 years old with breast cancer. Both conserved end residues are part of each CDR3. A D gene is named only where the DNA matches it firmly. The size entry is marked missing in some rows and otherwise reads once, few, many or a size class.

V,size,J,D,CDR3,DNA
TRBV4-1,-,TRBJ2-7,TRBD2,CASSPTTSGGRSSYEQYF,TGCGCCAGCAGCCCAACTACTAGCGGGGGCCGCAGCTCCTACGAGCAGTACTTC
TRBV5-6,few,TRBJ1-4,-,CASSFRREWISEKLFF,TGTGCCAGCAGCTTTAGGCGAGAATGGATAAGCGAAAAACTGTTTTTT
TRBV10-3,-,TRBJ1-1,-,CAISAAAGDFFTEAFF,TGTGCCATCAGTGCCGCAGCTGGGGATTTTTTCACTGAAGCTTTCTTT
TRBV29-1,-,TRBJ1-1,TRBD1,CSARTGGGPEAFF,TGCAGCGCCCGGACAGGGGGCGGACCTGAAGCTTTCTTT
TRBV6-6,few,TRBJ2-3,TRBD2,CASSSSGGGDTQYF,TGTGCCAGCAGCTCTAGCGGGGGCGGGGATACGCAGTATTTT
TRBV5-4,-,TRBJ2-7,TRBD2,CASSTGGGSIYEQYF,TGTGCCAGCAGCACCGGCGGGGGGTCCATCTACGAGCAGTACTTC
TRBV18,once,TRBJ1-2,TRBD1,CASSRQGYGYTF,TGTGCCAGCTCACGACAGGGCTATGGCTACACCTTC
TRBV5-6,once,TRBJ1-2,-,CASSLIGIGDGYTF,TGTGCCAGCAGCTTGATTGGGATAGGGGATGGCTACACCTTC
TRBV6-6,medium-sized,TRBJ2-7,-,CASSPTGLNSYEQYF,TGTGCCAGCAGTCCAACGGGACTCAACTCCTACGAGCAGTACTTC
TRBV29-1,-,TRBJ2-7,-,CSVVGGSSYEQYF,TGCAGCGTTGTTGGGGGTAGCTCCTACGAGCAGTACTTC
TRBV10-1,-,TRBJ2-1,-,CASSELGEQFF,TGCGCCAGCAGTGAACTCGGAGAGCAGTTCTTC
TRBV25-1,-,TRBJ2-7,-,CASSESPDARAFSYEQYF,TGTGCCAGCAGTGAATCCCCCGACGCCCGGGCATTCTCCTACGAGCAGTACTTC
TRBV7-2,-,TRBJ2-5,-,CASSARETQYF,TGTGCCAGCAGCGCCCGGGAGACCCAGTACTTC
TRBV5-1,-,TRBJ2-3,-,CASSLEGSDTQYF,TGCGCCAGCAGCTTGGAGGGGTCAGATACGCAGTATTTT
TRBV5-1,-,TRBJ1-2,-,CASSLETPNYGYTF,TGCGCCAGCAGCTTGGAGACACCTAACTATGGCTACACCTTC
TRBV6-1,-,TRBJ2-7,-,CASRFGRSSYEQYF,TGTGCCAGCAGGTTCGGTCGCAGCTCCTACGAGCAGTACTTC
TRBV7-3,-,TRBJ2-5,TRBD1,CASSPGTGGGETQYF,TGTGCCAGCAGCCCGGGGACAGGGGGCGGAGAGACCCAGTACTTC
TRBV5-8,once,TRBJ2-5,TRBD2,CASSFGGGAGETQYF,TGTGCCAGCAGTTTTGGGGGAGGGGCAGGAGAGACCCAGTACTTC
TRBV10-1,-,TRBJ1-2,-,CASSESQGYGYTF,TGCGCCAGCAGTGAGTCTCAGGGCTATGGCTACACCTTC
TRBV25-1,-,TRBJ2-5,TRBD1,CASSAPKGTGINETQYF,TGTGCCAGCAGTGCGCCAAAAGGGACAGGCATTAATGAGACCCAGTACTTC
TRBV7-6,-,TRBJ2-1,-,CASSLRGSEQFF,TGTGCCAGCAGCTTAAGGGGAAGTGAGCAGTTCTTC
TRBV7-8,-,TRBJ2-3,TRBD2,CASILAGGLVLRASTDTQYF,TGTGCCAGCATCCTAGCGGGAGGACTTGTGCTCCGTGCTAGCACAGATACGCAGTATTTT
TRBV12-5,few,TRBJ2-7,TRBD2,CASALRREAEQYF,TGTGCTAGTGCCTTGAGGCGGGAGGCCGAGCAGTACTTC
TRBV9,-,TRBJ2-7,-,CASSVDSYEQYF,TGTGCCAGCAGCGTAGACAGCTACGAGCAGTACTTC
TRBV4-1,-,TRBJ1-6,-,CASSQDRTRRQRGPSPLHF,TGCGCCAGCAGCCAAGATAGAACCCGGAGACAGAGAGGACCTTCACCCCTCCACTTT
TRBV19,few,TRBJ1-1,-,CASSIREMNTEAFF,TGTGCCAGTAGTATCAGGGAAATGAACACTGAAGCTTTCTTT
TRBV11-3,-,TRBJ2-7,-,CASSRSGPDGEQYF,TGTGCCAGCAGCCGCTCCGGCCCCGATGGCGAGCAGTACTTC
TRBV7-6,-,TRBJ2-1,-,CASSLQTNNEQFF,TGTGCCAGCAGCTTACAGACCAACAATGAGCAGTTCTTC
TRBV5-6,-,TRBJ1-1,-,CASSLAQLNTEAFF,TGTGCCAGCAGCTTGGCTCAGCTGAACACTGAAGCTTTCTTT
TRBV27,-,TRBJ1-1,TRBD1,CASSADRSTEAFF,TGTGCCAGCAGTGCGGACAGGTCCACTGAAGCTTTCTTT
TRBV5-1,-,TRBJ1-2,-,CASSLAEGNYGYTF,TGCGCCAGCAGCTTGGCCGAGGGTAACTATGGCTACACCTTC
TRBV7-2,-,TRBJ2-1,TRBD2,CASRAGTSGGNEQFF,TGTGCCAGCAGGGCCGGGACTAGCGGGGGGAATGAGCAGTTCTTC
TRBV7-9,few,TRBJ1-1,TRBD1,CASSPGTGLNTEAFF,TGTGCCAGCAGCCCTGGGACAGGACTGAACACTGAAGCTTTCTTT
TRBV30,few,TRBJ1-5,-,CAWSRFGGSNQPQHF,TGTGCCTGGAGTCGATTCGGGGGTAGCAATCAGCCCCAGCATTTT
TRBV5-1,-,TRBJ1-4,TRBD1,CASSSFGQAKEKLFF,TGCGCCAGCAGCTCCTTCGGACAGGCCAAAGAAAAACTGTTTTTT
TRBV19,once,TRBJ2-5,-,CASSIDLPHRVETQYF,TGTGCCAGTAGTATAGATCTACCTCACAGGGTGGAGACCCAGTACTTC
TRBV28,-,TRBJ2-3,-,CASRYRDTDTQYF,TGTGCCAGCAGGTACAGGGACACAGATACGCAGTATTTT
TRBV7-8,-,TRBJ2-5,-,CASSLDQGGWTETQYF,TGTGCCAGCAGCTTAGATCAGGGGGGCTGGACAGAGACCCAGTACTTC
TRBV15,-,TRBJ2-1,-,CATSRDQDLAPDEQFF,TGTGCCACCAGCAGAGATCAAGACCTGGCTCCCGATGAGCAGTTCTTC
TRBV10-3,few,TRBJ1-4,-,CAISESTFEKLFF,TGTGCCATCAGTGAGTCGACGTTTGAAAAACTGTTTTTT
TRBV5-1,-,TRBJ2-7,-,CASSLDGDYEQYF,TGCGCCAGCAGCTTGGACGGCGACTACGAGCAGTACTTC
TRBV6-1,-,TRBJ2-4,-,CASSDPGNIQYF,TGTGCCAGCAGTGACCCAGGAAACATTCAGTACTTC
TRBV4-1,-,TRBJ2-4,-,CASSQGVARGKNIQYF,TGCGCCAGCAGCCAAGGAGTCGCGAGGGGCAAAAACATTCAGTACTTC
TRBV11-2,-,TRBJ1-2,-,CASRGWGDGYTF,TGTGCCAGCAGGGGTTGGGGAGATGGCTACACCTTC
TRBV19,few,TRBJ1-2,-,CASTSRYGYTF,TGTGCCAGTACGAGTCGCTATGGCTACACCTTC
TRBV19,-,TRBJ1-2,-,CASSPRGAGGYTF,TGTGCCAGTAGTCCCCGGGGGGCTGGTGGCTACACCTTC
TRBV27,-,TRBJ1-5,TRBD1,CASSLWGRGPALDQPQHF,TGTGCCAGCAGTTTATGGGGGAGGGGGCCTGCCTTGGATCAGCCCCAGCATTTT
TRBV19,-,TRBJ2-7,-,CASSMRALSYEQYF,TGTGCCAGTAGTATGAGGGCCCTCTCCTACGAGCAGTACTTC
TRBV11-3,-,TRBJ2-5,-,CASRGGGQETQYF,TGTGCCTCCAGGGGTGGGGGTCAAGAGACCCAGTACTTC
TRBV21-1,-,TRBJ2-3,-,CASSPGLAGDRDTQYF,TGTGCCAGCAGCCCCGGACTAGCGGGAGATAGAGATACGCAGTATTTT